A single sample is the source of the 26 T cell receptor beta chains below, sequenced in a study of T cell responses to AZD1222 COVID-19 vaccine. The assay was immunoSEQ multiplex PCR, and TCRdb's table has in-frame clones only and misses some. The table lists about 84,000 clones, 75% to 90% of them singletons, with about 28% in the top ten. Here the sequenced sample was peripheral blood, taken on day 0 of AZD1222 vaccination. These receptors were obtained from an adult in good health.

Here the CDR3 reads CAGRRTGGWYEQYF. CDR3 nucleotides: TGTGCCGGACGAAGGACAGGGGGCTGGTACGAGCAGTACTTC. The chain combines TRBV2 with TRBJ2-7, with 11 bases fitting TRBD1. The CDR3 length is 14 residues. The J segment lost 4 bases and the V segment lost 11 bases, leaving 10 bases of the junction unmatched. Looked up from germline, CDR1 is SNHLY and CDR2 is FYNNEI. Together with reference TRBV2 and TRBJ2-7, the CDR3 gives the full variable domain: EPEVTQTPSHQVTQMGQEVILRCVPISNHLYFYWYRQILGQKVEFLVSFYNNEISEKSEIFDDQFSVERPDGSNFTLKIRSTKLEDSAMYFCAGRRTGGWYEQYFGPGTRLTVT.

This clone came up a few times. The chain is built from TRBV6-5 and TRBJ2-2, with a weak D call TRBD2 (5 bases). Germline lookup yields CDR1 MNHEY and CDR2 SVGAGI. CDR3 size: 12 residues. The V end lost 4 bases, the J end lost 7 bases, and 7 bases lay between the germline ends. In DNA, the CDR3 is TGTGCCAGCAGTTTACTAGGCGGGGAGCTGTTTTTT. Translation: CASSLLGGELFF.

The V and J genes are TRBV7-2 and TRBJ2-1, with 9 positions matching TRBD1. Per germline, CDR1 SGHTA and CDR2 FQGNSA. This CDR3 comprises 16 residues. After removal of 5 bases from V and 8 bases from J, the junction contained 13 bases not matched to a gene. The CDR3 loop reads CASSNRDRALGDEQFF. The CDR3 nucleotides are TGTGCCAGCAGCAACCGGGACAGGGCCCTTGGGGATGAGCAGTTCTTC. The full variable domain, rest sourced from reference TRBV7-2 and TRBJ2-1, is GAGVSQSPSNKVTEKGKDVELRCDPISGHTALYWYRQSLGQGLEFLIYFQGNSAPDKSGLPSDRFSAERTGGSVSTLTIQRTQQEDSAVYLCASSNRDRALGDEQFFGPGTRLTVL.

This clone appeared a few times. The CDR3 loop reads CASSPGQGTETQYF. In nucleotides, the CDR3 is TGTGCCAGCAGCCCGGGACAGGGAACGGAGACCCAGTACTTC. The chain recombines TRBV11-3 with TRBJ2-5; 9 bases align to TRBD1. V shed 5 bases and J 5 bases; nucleotides not matched to a gene: 6. The CDR3 is 14 amino acids. Germline-derived CDR1 and CDR2 are SGHNT and YENEEA.

The chain links TRBV5-4 to TRBJ2-1; no clear D. Trimming pared 7 bases from V and 0 bases from J, leaving 14 bases between. Per germline, CDR1 SGHNT and CDR2 YYREEE (reference sequence). The CDR3 is made up of 15 amino acids. The DNA of the CDR3 is TGTGCCAGCCGGTTTTCCCAGAGCTCCTACAATGAGCAGTTCTTC. Protein: CASRFSQSSYNEQFF.

The J gene is TRBJ2-3, the V gene TRBV2; 7 bases fit TRBD2. Trimming removed 6 bases from V and 3 bases from J; junction bases left unmatched: 15. Germline V gene lookup returns CDR1 SNHLY and CDR2 FYNNEI. CDR3 length equals 17 residues. DNA of the CDR3: TGTGCCAGCAGAGCACGGACCTTTGGGAGGGATACAGATACGCAGTATTTT. This gives the protein CASRARTFGRDTDTQYF. The complete variable domain, with remaining parts taken from reference TRBV2 and TRBJ2-3, reads EPEVTQTPSHQVTQMGQEVILRCVPISNHLYFYWYRQILGQKVEFLVSFYNNEISEKSEIFDDQFSVERPDGSNFTLKIRSTKLEDSAMYFCASRARTFGRDTDTQYFGPGTRLTVL.

The rearrangement links TRBV10-3 to TRBJ2-3; 8 nucleotides align to TRBD2. The CDR3 sequence is 14 residues long. CDR1 and CDR2 (germline): ENHRY, SYGVKD. The ends lost 7 bases at V and 1 base at J; junction bases unmatched: 4. CDR3 nucleotides: TGTGCCATCACGAGCGGGAGCGGCACAGATACGCAGTATTTT. Its protein product is CAITSGSGTDTQYF.

This clone was recorded only once. CDR3 in amino acids: CSVGTGFRTEAFF. CDR3 nucleotide sequence: TGCAGCGTTGGGACAGGGTTTCGCACTGAAGCTTTCTTT. V is TRBV29-1 and J is TRBJ1-1; TRBD1 aligns across 8 bases. The CDR3 length is 13 residues. The J segment lost 4 bases and the V segment lost 4 bases, leaving 5 bases of the junction unmatched. CDR1 is SQVTM, CDR2 ANQGSEA, per germline.

The V and J genes are TRBV6-5 and TRBJ2-5, with a possible D match to TRBD1 (6 bases). The CDR3 runs 16 residues. V lost 2 bases, J lost 2 bases, and 15 bases lay in between. CDR1 and CDR2 (germline): MNHEY, SVGAGI. In DNA form, the CDR3 reads TGTGCCAGCAGTTACGATGCGGACAGCCTACAAGAGACCCAGTACTTC. Encoded protein: CASSYDADSLQETQYF.

A single count supports this clone. The rearrangement links TRBV5-1 to TRBJ1-1; D gene uncertain. V lost 2 bases to trimming and J lost 1 base, with 9 bases between them. CDR1 and CDR2 (germline): SGHRS, YFSETQ. This CDR3 spans 14 amino acids. The CDR3 DNA reads TGCGCCAGCAGCTTAAACACAGCGAACACTGAAGCTTTCTTT. As protein: CASSLNTANTEAFF.

V usage is TRBV29-1 and J usage is TRBJ1-1; TRBD1 is a possible D gene (5 bases). The CDR3 covers 14 residues. Germline V gene sequence: CDR1 SQVTM, CDR2 ANQGSEA. Trimming stripped 4 bases from V and 4 bases from J, with 16 bases between. CDR3 residues: CSVGAGPSGTEAFF. Here the CDR3 DNA reads TGCAGCGTTGGCGCAGGGCCTTCGGGCACTGAAGCTTTCTTT.

The chain uses TRBV5-1 and TRBJ1-1; 7 bases are a match to TRBD1. The germline V gene has CDR1 SGHRS and CDR2 YFSETQ. The CDR3 is 15 residues long. The V gene end was trimmed by 6 bases and the J gene end by 0 bases; junction bases not matched to a gene: 8. The CDR3 loop is CASTPTGTVNTEAFF. CDR3 DNA: TGCGCCAGCACACCGACAGGGACCGTGAACACTGAAGCTTTCTTT.

CDR3 sequence: CASSMGQGLSSYNSPLHF. CDR3 nucleotides: TGTGCCAGTAGTATGGGACAGGGGTTATCCTCCTATAATTCACCCCTCCACTTT. The chain employs TRBV19 and TRBJ1-6, with TRBD1 identical over 10 bases. With V trimmed by 3 bases and J by 0 bases, 5 bases remained unmatched. The CDR3 is 18 residues long. CDR1 is LNHDA, CDR2 SQIVND, per germline (reference sequence).

The rearrangement uses TRBV24-1 and TRBJ2-1, with 9 bases matching TRBD2. Germline values: CDR1 KGHDR, CDR2 SFDVKD. CDR3 length equals 17 residues. The junction had 12 bases not matched to a gene; V was cut back by 4 bases and J by 6 bases. The chain's CDR3 is CATSDGRPGLAANEQFF. The CDR3 DNA reads as TGTGCCACCAGTGACGGCAGGCCGGGACTAGCAGCCAATGAGCAGTTCTTC.

The sample holds one count of this clone. The J gene is TRBJ2-5, the V gene TRBV7-2; 9 nucleotides match TRBD2. V lost 3 bases to trimming and J lost 3 bases; unmatched junction nucleotides: 8. The CDR3 length is 16 residues. Germline CDR1 and CDR2: SGHTA and FQGNSA. CDR3 DNA sequence: TGTGCCAGCAGCTTGCATCTGGCTAGCGGGAAAGAGACCCAGTACTTC. It codes for CASSLHLASGKETQYF.

The chain couples TRBV5-5 to TRBJ2-3; perhaps TRBD1 as D (6 bases). CDR3 length: 15 amino acids. Looked up from germline, CDR1 is SGHKS and CDR2 is YYEKEE (reference sequence). Deletions cut 3 bases from V and 0 bases from J, with 11 bases between. The CDR3 sequence is CASSSPTGSTDTQYF. The CDR3 nucleotides are TGTGCCAGCAGCTCCCCGACAGGTAGCACAGATACGCAGTATTTT.

The chain couples TRBV28 to TRBJ1-4; perhaps TRBD1 as D (6 bases). Germline-derived CDR1 and CDR2 are MDHEN and SYDVKM. The CDR3 consists of 17 residues. V lost 5 bases and J lost 0, with 16 bases in between. CDR3: CASSPTGWDTTNEKLFF. CDR3 in DNA: TGTGCCAGCAGTCCCACAGGCTGGGACACAACTAATGAAAAACTGTTTTTT.

V and J are TRBV18 and TRBJ1-3; D remains unclear. Germline lookup yields CDR1 KGHSH and CDR2 LQKENI. Trimming cost V 1 base and J 0 bases, with 7 bases left between them. The CDR3 contains 15 residues. The CDR3 DNA is TGTGCCAGCTCACCACAGCAGGCCTCTGGAAACACCATATATTTT. Amino acid sequence: CASSPQQASGNTIYF.

The chain employs TRBV15 and TRBJ1-6, with a possible D match to TRBD1 (5 bases). The CDR3 contains 15 residues. Trimming removed 0 bases at V and 6 bases at J, with 9 bases between. The germline gives CDR1 LNHNV, CDR2 YYDKDF (reference sequence). Here the CDR3 DNA reads TGTGCCACCAGCAGAGATTCAGGGAGTAATTCACCCCTCCACTTT. This sequence encodes CATSRDSGSNSPLHF. The variable domain in full, completed from reference TRBV15 and TRBJ1-6, reads DAMVIQNPRYQVTQFGKPVTLSCSQTLNHNVMYWYQQKSSQAPKLLFHYYDKDFNNEADTPDNFQSRRPNTSFCFLDIRSPGLGDTAMYLCATSRDSGSNSPLHFGNGTRLTVT.

This clone was seen a single time. This rearrangement joins TRBV20-1 to TRBJ2-3; 7 bases align to TRBD2. The CDR3 extends over 13 amino acids. Per the germline V gene, CDR1 is DFQATT and CDR2 is SNEGSKA (reference sequence). V trimming: 3 bases; J trimming: 3 bases; junction bases outside the gene matches: 3. The CDR3 sequence is CSASFSGTDTQYF. In nucleotides, the CDR3 is TGCAGTGCTAGTTTTAGCGGGACAGATACGCAGTATTTT.

The chain uses TRBV7-8 and TRBJ2-7; TRBD2 agrees at 9 bases. The CDR3 length is 14 residues. CDR1 SGHVS and CDR2 FQNEAQ come from the germline V gene. V dropped 5 bases and J dropped 3; count of bases not matched to a gene: 5. CDR3 sequence reads: CASSETSGVYEQYF. Here the CDR3 DNA reads TGTGCCAGCAGCGAGACTAGCGGAGTCTACGAGCAGTACTTC.

As to this clone: Other DNA sequences of this sample code for an identical CDR3. The V call is TRBV28, the J call TRBJ2-7, with D perhaps TRBD2 (5 bases). The V and J ends lost 5 bases and 4 bases respectively, with 9 bases between them. The CDR3 is made up of 12 amino acids. The germline V gene has CDR1 MDHEN and CDR2 SYDVKM. CDR3 region: CASSQRDYEQYF. The DNA for the CDR3 is TGTGCCAGCAGTCAACGGGATTACGAGCAGTACTTC.

This clone has a handful of counts. The V call is TRBV7-9, the J call TRBJ2-7, with 9 bases that match TRBD2. The junction had 6 bases not matched to a gene; V was cut back by 1 base and J by 5 bases. The CDR3 length is 15 residues. Germline V gene sequence: CDR1 SEHNR, CDR2 FQNEAQ (reference sequence). CDR3 loop: CASSLDRAGGDEQYF. The CDR3 region has the DNA TGTGCCAGCAGCTTAGACCGAGCGGGAGGCGACGAGCAGTACTTC.

V usage is TRBV28 and J usage is TRBJ1-1; possible D gene TRBD1, 6 bases. CDR3 length: 13 residues. V lost 5 bases, J lost 4 bases, and 11 bases lay in between. Germline V gene lookup returns CDR1 MDHEN and CDR2 SYDVKM. CDR3: CASSRGHSTEAFF. CDR3 sequence (DNA): TGTGCCAGCAGTAGGGGACATAGCACTGAAGCTTTCTTT.

The chain recombines TRBV29-1 with TRBJ1-1, with 8 bases identical to TRBD1. CDR3 length: 13 residues. Germline CDR1 is SQVTM and CDR2 is ANQGSEA. The DNA of the CDR3 is TGCAGTGCGACCGGACAGGGGAACACTGAAGCTTTCTTT. It is translated as CSATGQGNTEAFF.

The rearrangement uses TRBV11-2 and TRBJ2-7, with 9 bases lining up with TRBD2. The CDR3 sequence is 16 residues long. From germline, CDR1 is SGHAT and CDR2 FQNNGV. J lost 1 base, V lost 3 bases, and 7 bases had no gene match. CDR3 bases: TGTGCCAGCAGCTTCTATTCGGGACTAGCTTCCTACGAGCAGTACTTC. Translating it yields CASSFYSGLASYEQYF.